The 27 T cell receptor beta chains given below trace back to one sample, sequenced in a study of radiotherapy plus CTLA-4 blockade in lung cancer. TCRdb's copy holds only in-frame clones and misses some; the assay was immunoSEQ multiplex PCR. Of about 68,000 clones listed, around 80% are singletons. This specimen was peripheral blood, taken from a patient treated with radiotherapy plus ipilimumab. The receptors shown here come from a human donor with non-small cell lung cancer who had a complete response to radiotherapy plus ipilimumab.

The chain links TRBV18 to TRBJ2-5; D is unresolved. The CDR3 has 13 residues. The ends were cut back, 1 base at V and 5 bases at J, with 8 bases in the middle. The germline gives CDR1 KGHSH, CDR2 LQKENI. CDR3 sequence: CASSPLRLETQYF. The CDR3 coding sequence is TGTGCCAGCTCACCACTCAGGTTGGAGACCCAGTACTTC.

The genes are TRBV9 and TRBJ2-5; no clear D gene. The CDR3 consists of 15 residues. Trimming removed 0 bases at V and 1 base at J, with 10 bases between. Germline lookup yields CDR1 SGDLS and CDR2 YYNGEE. CDR3 loop: CASSVDGSFQETQYF. CDR3 in DNA: TGTGCCAGCAGCGTAGACGGCAGTTTCCAAGAGACCCAGTACTTC.

This clone was picked up a small number of times. The chain links TRBV28 to TRBJ1-3, with TRBD1 identical over 9 bases. With 5 bases clipped from V and 2 bases from J, the junction kept 4 bases outside the gene matches. Germline values: CDR1 MDHEN, CDR2 SYDVKM. The CDR3 has 15 amino acids. The chain's CDR3 is CASSAGTGTGNTIYF. Written as DNA, the CDR3 is TGTGCCAGCAGTGCCGGGACAGGGACTGGAAACACCATATATTTT.

The chain employs TRBV28 and TRBJ2-5; a possible D gene is TRBD2 (5 bases). Germline V gene data show CDR1 as MDHEN and CDR2 as SYDVKM. This CDR3 comprises 14 residues. Trimming removed 6 bases at V and 0 bases at J, with 11 bases between. In nucleotides, the CDR3 is TGTGCCAGCAGAAGAAGCGGATACCAAGAGACCCAGTACTTC. This gives the protein CASRRSGYQETQYF.

The chain joins TRBV7-8 to TRBJ2-7; 7 nucleotides line up with TRBD1. Per the germline V gene, CDR1 is SGHVS and CDR2 is FQNEAQ. The CDR3 has 13 residues. The V and J ends lost 5 bases and 2 bases, in that order; junction bases with no gene match: 3. The CDR3 protein is CASSPGQTYEQYF. The CDR3 DNA reads TGTGCCAGCAGCCCGGGACAGACCTACGAGCAGTACTTC.

This clone was seen only a few times. The V gene is TRBV11-3, the J gene TRBJ2-2; 7 bases align to TRBD1. From germline, CDR1 is SGHNT and CDR2 YENEEA. CDR3 length: 17 amino acids. V trimming: 3 bases; J trimming: 4 bases; junction bases outside the gene matches: 11. CDR3 DNA: TGTGCCAGCAGCTTGAGGGGGCAGGAGAGGTCCACCGGGGAGCTGTTTTTT. Its protein product is CASSLRGQERSTGELFF.

This chain links TRBV10-3 with TRBJ1-6; 9 bases fit TRBD1. From germline, CDR1 is ENHRY and CDR2 SYGVKD. The CDR3 totals 16 residues. The junction had 9 bases not matched to a gene; V was cut back by 6 bases and J by 6 bases. The CDR3 sequence is CAIRGGQGGINSPLHF. As DNA, the CDR3 is TGTGCCATCAGGGGGGGACAGGGTGGAATTAATTCACCCCTCCACTTT.

This rearrangement joins TRBV7-9 to TRBJ2-1, with D possibly TRBD2 on 7 matching bases. The length of the CDR3 is 17 residues. The V end was cut by 3 bases, the J end by 7 bases, with 22 bases between. The germline CDR1 and CDR2 sequences are SEHNR and FQNEAQ (reference sequence). In nucleotides, the CDR3 is TGTGCCAGCAGCTTGACGGGGGGCTATAGCTTGGTTAATGAGCAGTTCTTC. Translation: CASSLTGGYSLVNEQFF.

The CDR3 nucleotides read TGTGCCAGCAGCCCTTGGTTGGGTGAAGCTTTCTTT. This sequence encodes CASSPWLGEAFF. V and J are TRBV9 and TRBJ1-1; D gene unclear. In germline, CDR1 is SGDLS, CDR2 YYNGEE. Trimming shortened V by 4 bases and J by 7 bases, and 11 bases separated the two germline ends. This CDR3 has 12 amino acids. The entire variable domain, with the rest obtained from reference TRBV9 and TRBJ1-1, is as follows: DSGVTQTPKHLITATGQRVTLRCSPRSGDLSVYWYQQSLDQGLQFLIQYYNGEERAKGNILERFSAQQFPDLHSELNLSSLELGDSALYFCASSPWLGEAFFGQGTRLTVV.

This clone was seen just once. V is TRBV19 and J is TRBJ1-5; 7 bases are a match to TRBD1. CDR3 length: 15 residues. V gave up 4 bases and J gave up 7 bases; unmatched junction bases: 10. The germline V gene encodes CDR1 LNHDA and CDR2 SQIVND (reference sequence). The CDR3 nucleotides are TGTGCCAGTAGTACCGGGACAGTTGAAGGGCAGCCCCAGCATTTT. The encoded protein is CASSTGTVEGQPQHF.

The chain couples TRBV10-3 to TRBJ2-3; D remains ambiguous. Trimming cost V 6 bases and J 6 bases, with 7 bases left between them. Germline lookup yields CDR1 ENHRY and CDR2 SYGVKD. The CDR3 length is 11 residues. In nucleotides, the CDR3 is TGTGCCATCAGGGCCATGGATACGCAGTATTTT. It is translated as CAIRAMDTQYF.

V gene TRBV25-1 combines with J gene TRBJ1-1; maybe TRBD1 (6 bases). The length of the CDR3 is 12 residues. The V end was cut by 6 bases, the J end by 4 bases, with 9 bases between. Per the germline V gene, CDR1 is MGHDK and CDR2 is SYGVNS. The CDR3 sequence: CASSQGFTEAFF. CDR3 DNA sequence: TGTGCCAGCAGCCAGGGGTTCACTGAAGCTTTCTTT.

V and J are TRBV30 and TRBJ2-2, with D unclear. The germline V gene encodes CDR1 GTSNPN and CDR2 SVGIG (reference sequence). The CDR3 runs to 11 residues. The V end lost 3 bases, the J end lost 5 bases, and 4 bases lay between the germline ends. CDR3 in amino acids: CAWRGTGELFF. The CDR3 bases are TGTGCCTGGAGGGGTACCGGGGAGCTGTTTTTT.

The rearrangement links TRBV5-1 to TRBJ2-3, with 8 bases lining up with TRBD1. CDR1 and CDR2 from the germline V gene are SGHRS and YFSETQ. V lost 4 bases to trimming and J lost 4 bases; unmatched junction nucleotides: 11. This CDR3 is built from 16 residues. This chain's CDR3 is CASSVRQGRSPDTQYF. The CDR3 DNA sequence: TGCGCCAGCAGCGTACGACAGGGGCGCAGTCCAGATACGCAGTATTTT.

The chain uses TRBV11-2 and TRBJ1-1; D uncertain. The V and J ends lost 1 base and 1 base respectively, with 4 bases between them. Germline V gene lookup returns CDR1 SGHAT and CDR2 FQNNGV. The CDR3 has 13 residues. CDR3 bases: TGTGCCAGCAGCTTAGCACCGAACACTGAAGCTTTCTTT. Amino acids: CASSLAPNTEAFF.

The rearrangement joins TRBV9 to TRBJ2-1, with unresolved D. This CDR3 contains 17 residues. Germline V CDR1 and CDR2: SGDLS, YYNGEE. V was trimmed by 3 bases and J by 1 base, leaving 17 bases between them. The CDR3 nucleotides read TGTGCCAGCAGCGACGATTACGAGGTGGGGTCCTACAATGAGCAGTTCTTC. Its translation: CASSDDYEVGSYNEQFF.

The chain joins TRBV5-1 to TRBJ1-5; D ambiguous. V was pared by 3 bases and J by 0 bases, with 7 bases between. Germline assignment: CDR1 SGHRS and CDR2 YFSETQ. The CDR3 has 14 amino acids. The CDR3 region is CASSSDYSNQPQHF. The CDR3 DNA reads TGCGCCAGCAGCTCGGATTATAGCAATCAGCCCCAGCATTTT. Full variable domain (remainder filled in from reference TRBV5-1 and TRBJ1-5): KAGVTQTPRYLIKTRGQQVTLSCSPISGHRSVSWYQQTPGQGLQFLFEYFSETQRNKGNFPGRFSGRQFSNSRSEMNVSTLELGDSALYLCASSSDYSNQPQHFGDGTRLSIL.

This clone was recorded once. The V gene is TRBV7-6, the J gene TRBJ2-3; TRBD2 matches 12 bases. V lost 4 bases, J lost 2 bases, and 4 bases stayed unmatched. CDR1 and CDR2 from the germline V gene are SGHVS and FNYEAQ. This CDR3 spans 16 amino acids. CDR3 in amino acids: CASSSGLAGPTDTQYF. CDR3 sequence (DNA): TGTGCCAGCAGCTCGGGACTAGCGGGTCCCACAGATACGCAGTATTTT.

V usage is TRBV7-2 and J usage is TRBJ1-5, with D possibly TRBD1 on 5 matching bases. Germline lookup yields CDR1 SGHTA and CDR2 FQGNSA. The CDR3 sequence is 14 residues long. The germline V and J ends were trimmed by 6 bases and 2 bases, with 11 bases remaining between them. In DNA, the CDR3 is TGTGCCAGCAGAGCGGGGGGGGGCAATCAGCCCCAGCATTTT. Translation: CASRAGGGNQPQHF.

This chain connects TRBV6-1 to TRBJ2-5; 12 positions agree with TRBD1. From germline, CDR1 is MNHNS and CDR2 SASEGT. CDR3 length: 14 residues. The ends lost 6 bases at V and 5 bases at J; junction bases unmatched: 4. The CDR3 region is CASRGQGAGETQYF. CDR3 DNA sequence: TGTGCCAGCAGGGGACAGGGGGCCGGGGAGACCCAGTACTTC.

This clone is categorized as medium-sized (0.01 to 0.1%). Other nucleotide sequences in the sample specify the same CDR3. CDR3 DNA: TGTGCCAGCAGCTGGACTAGCGGGAGCTCCTACAATGAGCAGTTCTTC. This gives the protein CASSWTSGSSYNEQFF. V and J are TRBV5-6 and TRBJ2-1; 13 bases map to TRBD2. The germline V gene has CDR1 SGHDT and CDR2 YYEEEE. Unmatched junction bases numbered 0, after V lost 3 bases and J lost 0 bases. The CDR3 spans 16 residues. The entire variable domain, with the rest obtained from reference TRBV5-6 and TRBJ2-1, is as follows: DAGVTQSPTHLIKTRGQQVTLRCSPKSGHDTVSWYQQALGQGPQFIFQYYEEEERQRGNFPDRFSGHQFPNYSSELNVNALLLGDSALYLCASSWTSGSSYNEQFFGPGTRLTVL.

The chain has TRBV7-8 and TRBJ2-7, with TRBD1 identical over 10 bases. This CDR3 comprises 15 residues. Germline CDR1 is SGHVS and CDR2 is FQNEAQ. After removal of 5 bases from V and 2 bases from J, the junction contained 6 bases not matched to a gene. CDR3 sequence reads: CASSLPGQGAYEQYV. The CDR3 DNA reads TGTGCCAGCAGCCTCCCTGGACAGGGGGCCTACGAGCAGTACGTC.

This chain uses TRBV7-9 with TRBJ1-1, with D hard to call. V shed 1 base and J shed 0 bases, with 6 bases lying between them. The CDR3 is 14 residues long. Germline loops: CDR1 SEHNR, CDR2 FQNEAQ (reference sequence). The CDR3 sequence is CASSLGGVNTEAFF. The CDR3 nucleotides are TGTGCCAGCAGCTTAGGGGGAGTGAACACTGAAGCTTTCTTT.

This chain uses TRBV7-2 with TRBJ2-7; tentatively, D is TRBD1 or TRBD2 (5 bases each). The ends were cut back, 5 bases at V and 1 base at J, with 15 bases in the middle. This CDR3 is built from 15 residues. Germline V CDR1 and CDR2: SGHTA, FQGNSA. CDR3 loop: CASSPLGTVSYEQYF. The CDR3 DNA is TGTGCCAGCAGCCCCCTCGGGACGGTATCCTACGAGCAGTACTTC.

The genes are TRBV10-3 and TRBJ1-1; tentatively, D is TRBD1 (6 bases). Germline CDR1 and CDR2: ENHRY and SYGVKD. The CDR3 spans 16 residues. With 7 bases removed from V and 1 base from J, the gap between germline ends came to 19 bases. This CDR3 reads CAIKHSAGAGNTEAFF. The CDR3 bases are TGTGCCATCAAACACAGTGCGGGGGCGGGGAACACTGAAGCTTTCTTT.

V gene TRBV10-1 combines with J gene TRBJ2-1; 9 bases align to TRBD1. The CDR3 extends over 12 amino acids. Germline values: CDR1 WNHNN, CDR2 SYGVQD (reference sequence). With 0 bases clipped from V and 12 bases from J, the junction kept 0 bases outside the gene matches. CDR3 sequence: CASSESDRGQFF. In DNA form, the CDR3 reads TGCGCCAGCAGTGAGTCGGACAGGGGGCAGTTCTTC.

The chain employs TRBV5-1 and TRBJ2-7; D gene uncertain. The V and J ends lost 0 bases and 0 bases respectively, with 10 bases between them. The CDR3 loop spans 15 amino acids. The germline V gene encodes CDR1 SGHRS and CDR2 YFSETQ. The CDR3 reads CASSLGDLSSYEQYV. For the CDR3, the DNA is TGCGCCAGCAGCTTGGGGGATCTAAGCTCCTACGAGCAGTACGTC.